This T cell receptor (beta chain) was observed in a study of regulatory T cells in long-lasting Graves disease. This CDR3 region has 10 residues. In germline, CDR1 is GTSNPN, CDR2 SVGIG (reference sequence). J was trimmed by 8 bases and V by 4 bases; bases with no gene match: 0. Arm-PCR with iRepertoire HTBI primers amplified the CDR3 regions for these TCR beta libraries. TCRdb redid the calling of the multiplex PCR reads with MiXCR, one entry per CDR3 protein. The sample carries 620,000 or so distinct CDR3 sequences, about 16% recorded once. This clonotype was counted many times. The time point is: newly diagnosed GD, antithyroid drugs for less than 3 months. RNA extracted from PBMCs served as the sequencing template. Doctors identified Graves' disease using the American Thyroid Association guidelines. EDTA tubes held 7 to 9 milliliters of peripheral blood from each patient. The sample also formed part of further work on T cells in Graves' hyperthyroidism and ophthalmopathy.

Sequenced material: peripheral blood mononuclear cells (PBMCs), taken at new diagnosis, from a patient treated with antithyroid drugs. The rearrangement joins TRBV30 to TRBJ1-1; 8 positions match TRBD1. The sequence was obtained from a woman aged 30 to 39 with Graves disease. CDR3 residues: CAWNRGEAFF. The CDR3 DNA reads TGTGCCTGGAACAGGGGGGAAGCTTTCTTT.